Included here is one TCR beta chain sequence, with context. This record belongs to a study of PD-L1 blockade in urothelial cancer. CDR1 is PRHDT, CDR2 FYEKMQ, per germline (reference sequence). CDR3 length: 15 amino acids. Trimming took off 1 base at V and 3 bases at J, with 13 bases between the two ends. The time point was: peripheral blood 6 weeks after treatment start. Produced via immunoSEQ multiplex PCR; TCRdb's table is partial and in-frame only. Among 45,000 to 55,000 clones listed, around 85% were seen once. This TCR was recovered from a man aged 60 to 69 with urothelial cancer. The chain is built from TRBV13 and TRBJ2-7, with D possibly matching TRBD1 (6 bases). The sequencing used PBMCs, collected around atezolizumab (anti-PD-L1) treatment. The CDR3 DNA reads TGTGCCAGCAGCTTAGCCGGGACATCAGGCTACGAGCAGTACTTC. Amino acid sequence: CASSLAGTSGYEQYF.